Below, 18 T cell receptor beta chains from the same sample are listed, as sequenced in a study of vaccination and CD4 T cells after COVID-19. Sequencing of cultured CD4+ T cell DNA used the Oncomine TCR Beta short-read assay. Cultured CD4+ T cells were the source of extracted genomic DNA. TCRdb fed the PCR reads into MiXCR, producing one record per CDR3 protein. The sample holds more than 8,500 distinct CDR3 sequences, around 41% seen once. No cognate antigen is known for these TCRs. Treatment: roughly ten-day PBMC culture with coronavirus spike peptide pools or control peptides (ViraFEST assay). According to the study, CD4+ T cells from the unexposed donor were gathered ahead of the COVID-19 pandemic (2011-2018). Sequencing input: CD4+ T cells from blood, cultured in vitro. Receptors originate from a human donor in good health.

By share, this clonotype ranks as medium-sized. The chain employs TRBV15 and TRBJ1-5; perhaps TRBD1 as D (6 bases). The ends were cut back, 3 bases at V and 0 bases at J, with 15 bases in the middle. The CDR3 is made up of 17 amino acids. Germline-derived CDR1 and CDR2 are LNHNV and YYDKDF (reference sequence). In DNA, the CDR3 is TGTGCCACCAGCAGCAGATCCGGACAGTATAGCAATCAGCCCCAGCATTTT. This gives the protein CATSSRSGQYSNQPQHF.

This clonotype was detected only a few times. The chain has TRBV7-9 and TRBJ2-7; 8 bases align to TRBD1. CDR1 is SEHNR, CDR2 FQNEAQ, per germline (reference sequence). The CDR3 length is 14 residues. V lost 3 bases to trimming and J lost 4 bases; unmatched junction nucleotides: 5. The CDR3 loop is CASSLGQGAYEQYF. The CDR3 coding sequence is TGTGCCAGCAGCTTGGGGCAGGGGGCTTACGAGCAGTACTTC. Drawing the rest from reference TRBV7-9 and TRBJ2-7, the complete variable domain is DTGVSQNPRHKITKRGQNVTFRCDPISEHNRLYWYRQTLGQGPEFLTYFQNEAQLEKSRLLSDRFSAERPKGSFSTLEIQRTEQGDSAMYLCASSLGQGAYEQYFGPGTRLTVT.

The V call is TRBV7-9, the J call TRBJ2-7, with D unresolved. The germline gives CDR1 SEHNR, CDR2 FQNEAQ (reference sequence). This CDR3 comprises 13 residues. V was clipped by 5 bases and J by 4 bases, with 12 bases between them. In DNA form, the CDR3 reads TGTGCCAGCAGCCCCAAGGGCCCTTACGAGCAGTACTTC. It encodes CASSPKGPYEQYF.

The chain joins TRBV7-2 to TRBJ2-1, with D possibly called TRBD1 or TRBD2 (5 bases each). The CDR3 has 16 amino acids. The ends were cut back, 5 bases at V and 0 bases at J, with 14 bases in the middle. Germline lookup yields CDR1 SGHTA and CDR2 FQGNSA. The CDR3 loop is CASSGRDLSSYNEQFF. The CDR3 nucleotides read TGTGCCAGCAGCGGCCGGGACCTGAGCTCCTACAATGAGCAGTTCTTC.

This chain connects TRBV7-9 to TRBJ2-7; no definite D call. Trimming shortened V by 0 bases and J by 4 bases, and 7 bases separated the two germline ends. Germline V gives CDR1 SEHNR, CDR2 FQNEAQ (reference sequence). The CDR3 consists of 13 residues. CDR3 residues: CASSLAGKYEQYF. The CDR3 DNA follows: TGTGCCAGCAGCTTAGCAGGGAAATACGAGCAGTACTTC.

The V gene is TRBV7-6, the J gene TRBJ2-7, with a possible D match to TRBD1 (6 bases). The germline V gene encodes CDR1 SGHVS and CDR2 FNYEAQ. V lost 5 bases to trimming and J lost 0 bases, with 11 bases between them. The CDR3 has 14 residues. The CDR3 nucleotides are TGTGCCAGCAGCCCCCGGGACATCTCCTACGAGCAGTACTTC. As protein: CASSPRDISYEQYF.

The rearrangement joins TRBV1 to TRBJ1-1; the D call in the table, TRBD1, was not verified against the DNA. TRBV1 is labeled a pseudogene. This CDR3 contains 15 residues. In DNA, the CDR3 is TGCACCAGCAGCCACCGCACAGGGGAGGACACTGAAGCTTTCTTT. Its protein product is CTSSHRTGEDTEAFF.

The chain is built from TRBV19 and TRBJ2-7, with 7 bases aligning to TRBD2. From germline, CDR1 is LNHDA and CDR2 SQIVND (reference sequence). CDR3 size: 15 residues. The J segment lost 2 bases and the V segment lost 6 bases, leaving 10 bases of the junction unmatched. The CDR3 loop reads CASRAAAGAPYEQYF. DNA for the CDR3: TGTGCCAGTAGGGCGGCGGCGGGAGCCCCCTACGAGCAGTACTTC. Supplemented by reference TRBV19 and TRBJ2-7, the full variable domain reads DGGITQSPKYLFRKEGQNVTLSCEQNLNHDAMYWYRQDPGQGLRLIYYSQIVNDFQKGDIAEGYSVSREKKESFPLTVTSAQKNPTAFYLCASRAAAGAPYEQYFGPGTRLTVT.

The V call is TRBV6-1, the J call TRBJ1-1; D is undetermined. Germline CDR1 and CDR2: MNHNS and SASEGT. The ends were cut back, 3 bases at V and 2 bases at J, with 10 bases in the middle. CDR3 size: 14 residues. The CDR3 spells CASSEAGRNTEAFF. Here the CDR3 DNA reads TGTGCCAGCAGTGAGGCCGGGCGAAACACTGAAGCTTTCTTT.

V gene TRBV6-2 or TRBV6-3 combines with J gene TRBJ1-1; 11 bases map to TRBD1. Germline CDR1 and CDR2: MNHEY and SVGEGT. The trim removed 0 bases at V and 1 base at J, leaving 7 bases unmatched. This CDR3 is 18 amino acids long. In nucleotides, the CDR3 is TGTGCCAGCAGTTACTCGAGTGGGACAGGGGGATCGAACACTGAAGCTTTCTTT. Its translation: CASSYSSGTGGSNTEAFF.

This clonotype was picked up a small number of times. The chain combines TRBV20-1 with TRBJ1-6; D ambiguous. The CDR3 is made up of 14 amino acids. The V end lost 0 bases, the J end lost 7 bases, and 10 bases lay between the germline ends. Per germline, CDR1 DFQATT and CDR2 SNEGSKA (reference sequence). The CDR3 region is CSARDSTENSPLHF. Written as DNA, the CDR3 is TGCAGTGCTAGAGATAGTACGGAGAATTCACCCCTCCACTTT.

This chain joins TRBV27 and TRBJ1-5, with D perhaps matching TRBD1 (6 bases). The germline V gene encodes CDR1 MNHEY and CDR2 SMNVEV (reference sequence). Trimming shortened V by 0 bases and J by 7 bases, and 13 bases separated the two germline ends. The CDR3 totals 15 residues. The CDR3 DNA sequence: TGTGCCAGCAGTTTATCCGGGGGGGCCCGACAGCCCCAGCATTTT. Amino acids: CASSLSGGARQPQHF.

This CDR3 reads CASSFDGTPNTEAFF. CDR3 nucleotides: TGTGCCAGCAGCTTCGACGGGACACCTAACACTGAAGCTTTCTTT. The chain couples TRBV11-3 to TRBJ1-1, with D possibly matching TRBD1 (6 bases). CDR1 is SGHNT and CDR2 is YENEEA in the germline V gene. Between the trimmed V and J ends, which lost 3 bases and 2 bases, there was a span of 13 bases. This CDR3 has 15 residues.

The chain employs TRBV28 and TRBJ2-7; tentatively, D is TRBD2 (6 bases). The CDR3 covers 12 residues. Per germline, CDR1 MDHEN and CDR2 SYDVKM. Trimming stripped 6 bases from V and 3 bases from J, with 9 bases between. CDR3 coding DNA: TGTGCCAGCAGCCGGGACTTCTACGAGCAGTACTTC. It translates to CASSRDFYEQYF.

The CDR3 here is CSASPRGRTGELFF. The CDR3 DNA reads as TGCAGTGCTAGTCCACGGGGGAGAACCGGGGAGCTGTTTTTT. The rearrangement links TRBV20-1 to TRBJ2-2; weak D call: TRBD2 (6 bases). The ends were cut back, 3 bases at V and 5 bases at J, with 13 bases in the middle. CDR1 DFQATT and CDR2 SNEGSKA come from the germline V gene (reference sequence). This CDR3 contains 14 residues.

This clonotype came up a few times. This chain connects TRBV5-1 to TRBJ2-7; TRBD1 aligns across 12 bases. V was clipped by 4 bases and J by 5 bases; unmatched bases: 4. Per germline, CDR1 SGHRS and CDR2 YFSETQ. This CDR3 has 14 residues. The CDR3 bases are TGCGCCAGCAGCCAAGGGACAGGGGGCAACGAGCAGTACTTC. Protein product: CASSQGTGGNEQYF. Combining the CDR3 with reference TRBV5-1 and TRBJ2-7 gives the whole variable domain KAGVTQTPRYLIKTRGQQVTLSCSPISGHRSVSWYQQTPGQGLQFLFEYFSETQRNKGNFPGRFSGRQFSNSRSEMNVSTLELGDSALYLCASSQGTGGNEQYFGPGTRLTVT.

This clonotype was recorded once. The chain carries TRBV28 and TRBJ2-3, with 7 bases lining up with TRBD2. This CDR3 spans 13 amino acids. Losses at the gene ends were 9 bases for V and 2 bases for J; bases not matched to a gene: 5. Germline V gene lookup returns CDR1 MDHEN and CDR2 SYDVKM. CDR3: CASLAGLTDTQYF. The CDR3 DNA reads TGTGCCAGTTTAGCGGGCCTCACAGATACGCAGTATTTT.

The chain is built from TRBV4-3 and TRBJ2-1; D is perhaps TRBD1 (5 bases). The germline CDR1 and CDR2 sequences are LGHNA and YSLEER. The CDR3 runs 17 residues. The V gene lost 0 bases and the J gene lost 4 bases, with 16 bases spanning the gap. The CDR3 loop is CASSQETATRGYNEQFF. In DNA, the CDR3 is TGCGCCAGCAGCCAAGAAACGGCCACAAGGGGATACAATGAGCAGTTCTTC.